This T cell receptor (beta chain) was documented in a study of blood T cell repertoires in COVID-19. Turning to the study itself: The analysed material was cDNA or gDNA that came from T cells, B-cell-depleted T cells, or PBMCs.

Participants were aged about 18 to 89 years, lived in under 30 US areas, and enrolled virtually. The study assigned cohorts using participant-reported clinical history. Among Cohort 3 donors, those recovered had two negative PCRs, clearance, or symptom resolution. TCRdb's table, derived via immunoSEQ multiplex PCR, lists solely in-frame clones and lacks some. The sample consists of hundreds of thousands of clones, approximately 91% of them appearing once. There are 15 residues in the CDR3. The germline CDR1 and CDR2 sequences are SGHRS and YFSETQ. J was trimmed by 3 bases and V by 2 bases; bases with no gene match: 3.

The receptor's source is a woman aged 40 to 49 who had recovered from COVID-19. The rearrangement joins TRBV5-1 to TRBJ2-2; 8 bases map to TRBD1. Sequenced sample: PBMCs or T cells enriched from blood (not recorded which). The DNA for the CDR3 is TGCGCCAGCAGCTTCTCGACAGGGGACACCGGGGAGCTGTTTTTT. This encodes CASSFSTGDTGELFF.